These 5 T cell receptor beta chains were all obtained from the same sample, sequenced in a study of blood T cells in healthy people across ages (dated by TCRdb to about 2015). The library was produced with 5' RACE. Sequencing took place on an Illumina HiSeq 2500. A second PCR of about 6 to 11 cycles was performed with a sample-barcoded 5' primer and a J-beta primer mix. Starting from the raw public reads, TCRdb applied fastp trimming at Q25, assembled clones with MiXCR and retained in-frame beta chains. Each CDR3 protein gets just one entry, which takes the most common genes and DNA from the rows behind it. Counted in this sample were roughly 1.5 million distinct CDR3 sequences; 35% to 45% of them appeared once. About 4% of the sample rests with the top ten. Sequencing was performed on blood. The source is a woman between 18 and 30 years old in good health.

This clonotype came up a few times. The chain uses TRBV11-2 and TRBJ2-7; D ambiguous. Germline CDR1 is SGHAT and CDR2 is FQNNGV. This CDR3 is 15 amino acids long. V lost 3 bases, J lost 4 bases, and 16 bases lay in between. The CDR3 bases are TGTGCCAGCAGCTTGGCGAGTGTGGCCAAATACGAGCAGTACTTC. This encodes CASSLASVAKYEQYF.

The chain couples TRBV4-1 to TRBJ2-3; 8 nucleotides match TRBD1. In germline, CDR1 is MGHRA, CDR2 YSYEKL. V trimming: 3 bases; J trimming: 2 bases; junction bases outside the gene matches: 7. This CDR3 has 16 residues. The CDR3 loop is CASSQDDRGLTDTQYF. CDR3 in DNA: TGCGCCAGCAGCCAGGATGACAGGGGTCTCACAGATACGCAGTATTTT.

This clonotype was observed a few times. The V call is TRBV3-1, the J call TRBJ2-1; D is ambiguous. The V and J ends lost 4 bases and 5 bases respectively, with 12 bases between them. Germline CDR1 is LGHDT and CDR2 is YNNKEL (reference sequence). The CDR3 is 14 residues long. The CDR3 loop is CASSPLDVHNEQFF. The CDR3 DNA follows: TGTGCCAGCAGCCCCCTAGACGTTCACAATGAGCAGTTCTTC.

This clonotype was observed a handful of times. V is TRBV6-5 and J is TRBJ2-7; D is possibly TRBD1 (5 bases). Germline V gene lookup returns CDR1 MNHEY and CDR2 SVGAGI. CDR3 size: 12 residues. V was clipped by 8 bases and J by 1 base, with 9 bases between them. Written as DNA, the CDR3 is TGTGCCAGCCAGGACACTTCCTACGAGCAGTACTTC. Translating it yields CASQDTSYEQYF.

The chain carries TRBV12-3 or TRBV12-4 and TRBJ2-5; D could derive from TRBD1 or TRBD2 (5 bases each). Near its end, the DNA agrees better with TRBJ2-7, so the J call may be wrong. The length of the CDR3 is 13 residues. The CDR3 protein is CASSFRGAHEQYF. For the CDR3, the DNA is TGTGCCAGCAGTTTTCGAGGGGCGCACGAGCAGTACTTC.